Listed here are 10 T cell receptor beta chains from one sample, sequenced in a study of CD8+CD57+ T cells in acquired aplastic anemia. Researchers used genomic DNA as the template to profile TCR beta VDJ and CDR3. MiXCR, run by TCRdb on the reads, gives a single entry per CDR3 protein. The sample has 200,000 to 300,000 distinct CDR3 sequences; around 45% are singletons. Patients chosen for sequencing had shown CD8+CD57+ cell expansion by flow cytometry. The material sequenced was sorted CD4+, CD8+, or CD8+CD57+ T cells (not recorded which) from PBMCs. The receptors originated from a human donor with aplastic anemia.

This clonotype was picked up many times. CDR3 sequence reads: CASRDIYEKLFF. The CDR3 nucleotides are TGTGCCAGCAGAGACATATATGAAAAACTGTTTTTT. The chain is built from TRBV7-9 and TRBJ1-4, with D unclear. The CDR3 length is 12 residues. Trimming left V 6 bases short and J 6 bases short, with 8 bases between. Per germline, CDR1 SEHNR and CDR2 FQNEAQ (reference sequence). Using reference TRBV7-9 and TRBJ1-4 for the parts outside the CDR3, the full variable domain is DTGVSQNPRHKITKRGQNVTFRCDPISEHNRLYWYRQTLGQGPEFLTYFQNEAQLEKSRLLSDRFSAERPKGSFSTLEIQRTEQGDSAMYLCASRDIYEKLFFGSGTQLSVL.

The genes are TRBV19 and TRBJ1-1; D not certain. The CDR3 is made up of 12 amino acids. Germline V gene data show CDR1 as LNHDA and CDR2 as SQIVND (reference sequence). V shed 7 bases and J shed 1 base, with 7 bases lying between them. CDR3 amino acids: CASMLANTEAFF. The CDR3 DNA sequence: TGTGCCAGTATGTTGGCGAACACTGAAGCTTTCTTT.

The chain joins TRBV7-9 to TRBJ2-7; 9 bases fit TRBD1. CDR1 is SEHNR and CDR2 is FQNEAQ in the germline V gene (reference sequence). This CDR3 spans 14 amino acids. V lost 5 bases to trimming and J lost 5 bases; unmatched junction nucleotides: 7. CDR3 in amino acids: CASSQGQGIDEQYF. The CDR3 DNA reads TGTGCCAGCAGCCAAGGACAGGGGATCGACGAGCAGTACTTC.

The V and J genes are TRBV10-3 and TRBJ2-7; 12 nucleotides line up with TRBD1. The CDR3 runs 19 residues. Losses at the gene ends were 5 bases for V and 2 bases for J; bases not matched to a gene: 16. CDR1 is ENHRY and CDR2 is SYGVKD in the germline V gene. The CDR3, as DNA: TGTGCCATCAGTTGGACTAGCAGCCTCGGGACAGGGGGCGCCTACGAGCAGTACTTC. Translated, it gives CAISWTSSLGTGGAYEQYF.

The chain recombines TRBV25-1 with TRBJ2-7; D uncertain. The CDR3 has 12 residues. V shed 7 bases and J shed 5 bases, with 12 bases lying between them. CDR1 is MGHDK and CDR2 is SYGVNS in the germline V gene. CDR3 in DNA: TGTGCCAGCATGAAAACAGCCCACGAGCAGTACTTC. Translating it yields CASMKTAHEQYF.

This clonotype has more than one count but fewer than ten. This rearrangement joins TRBV4-1 to TRBJ2-7; 9 bases line up with TRBD1. The CDR3 length is 15 residues. J lost 2 bases, V lost 1 base, and 3 bases had no gene match. Per germline, CDR1 MGHRA and CDR2 YSYEKL. CDR3 in amino acids: CASSQAGQGAYEQYF. CDR3 coding DNA: TGCGCCAGCAGCCAAGCGGGACAGGGTGCCTACGAGCAGTACTTC.

The rearrangement uses TRBV2 and TRBJ2-7, with TRBD2 as a possible D gene (6 bases). V was shortened by 6 bases and J by 5 bases, with 17 bases between the two germline ends. The CDR3 consists of 14 residues. The germline V gene has CDR1 SNHLY and CDR2 FYNNEI. The CDR3 region is CASSERPGVDEQYF. CDR3 DNA sequence: TGTGCCAGCAGCGAAAGACCGGGGGTCGACGAGCAGTACTTC.

The chain couples TRBV29-1 to TRBJ2-7; 8 nucleotides align to TRBD1. The CDR3 totals 14 residues. Germline assignment: CDR1 SQVTM and CDR2 ANQGSEA. Unmatched junction bases numbered 10, after V lost 3 bases and J lost 6 bases. The CDR3 region has the DNA TGCAGCGTTGATCGGACAGGGAATCTACGCGAGCAGTACTTC. Translation: CSVDRTGNLREQYF.

The V call is TRBV20-1, the J call TRBJ2-7, with TRBD1 matching 12 bases. V was pared by 0 bases and J by 4 bases, with 4 bases of the junction left unmatched. The CDR3 sequence is 15 residues long. Germline loops: CDR1 DFQATT, CDR2 SNEGSKA (reference sequence). The CDR3 nucleotides are TGCAGTGCTAGAGATCCGGGACAGGGGGCGTACGAGCAGTACTTC. It encodes CSARDPGQGAYEQYF.

A word on this clonotype: A much larger clone differs from this one at a single base, so this may be a read error. The conserved phenylalanine or tryptophan is not found at the CDR3 terminus, so this likely reflects a read error. V and J are TRBV4-3 and TRBJ1-1; D is possibly TRBD1 (5 bases). CDR3 length: 11 residues. From germline, CDR1 is LGHNA and CDR2 YSLEER. Trimming took 7 bases from V and 8 from J, leaving 11 bases between them. The chain's CDR3 is CASIGHREAFS. For the CDR3, the DNA is TGCGCCAGCATCGGACACCGAGAAGCTTTCTCT.